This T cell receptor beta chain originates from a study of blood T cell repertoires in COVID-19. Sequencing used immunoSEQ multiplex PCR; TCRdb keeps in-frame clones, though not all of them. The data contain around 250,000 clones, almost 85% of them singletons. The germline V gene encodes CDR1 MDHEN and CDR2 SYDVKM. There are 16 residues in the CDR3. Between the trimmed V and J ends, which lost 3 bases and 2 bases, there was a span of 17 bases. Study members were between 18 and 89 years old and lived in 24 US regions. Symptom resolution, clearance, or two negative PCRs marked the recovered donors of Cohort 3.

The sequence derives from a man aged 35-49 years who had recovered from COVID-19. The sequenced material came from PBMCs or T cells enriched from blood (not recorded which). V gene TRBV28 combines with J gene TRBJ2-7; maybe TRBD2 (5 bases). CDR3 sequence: CASSFAGGGLTYEQYF. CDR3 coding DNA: TGTGCCAGCAGTTTTGCTGGAGGCGGATTGACCTACGAGCAGTACTTC. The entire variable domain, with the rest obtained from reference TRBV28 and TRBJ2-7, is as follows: DVKVTQSSRYLVKRTGEKVFLECVQDMDHENMFWYRQDPGLGLRLIYFSYDVKMKEKGDIPEGYSVSREKKERFSLILESASTNQTSMYLCASSFAGGGLTYEQYFGPGTRLTVT.